This T cell receptor beta chain comes out of a study of cytomegalovirus exposure and HLA in healthy donors. Study-level findings and limits: Fewer than 20,000 TCR beta sequences were associated with HLA alleles at 0.05 false discovery rate in a later analysis.

All donors participated as healthy donors of bone marrow. The PCR made use of 60 Vbeta and 13 Jbeta primers. The method was immunoSEQ multiplex PCR; TCRdb's version includes in-frame clones alone and lacks a portion of them. This repertoire shows about 92,000 clones, about 83% found once; its top ten account for roughly 5.5%. This clone was seen only once. As yet, its antigen is unknown. Sequencing was done on a sample of PBMCs. The TCR originated in a young woman in good health and CMV-seropositive.

The CDR3 DNA reads as TGCGCCAGCAGCGGCGGGACTCCCGTAAGGACAGATACGCAGTATTTT. Protein product: CASSGGTPVRTDTQYF. The gene calls are TRBV5-1 and TRBJ2-3; TRBD2 might be the D (6 bases). The CDR3 length is 16 residues. The V end was cut by 4 bases, the J end by 3 bases, with 18 bases between. In germline, CDR1 is SGHRS, CDR2 YFSETQ.